This entry describes one TCR beta chain. The source of the sample is a study of blood T cell repertoires in COVID-19. Enrolled through a virtual design, the participants were between 18 and 89 years of age and came from some 25 US areas. In the original analysis: How many nucleated cells were present was estimated from reference gene primer amplification. Generated by immunoSEQ multiplex PCR, the TCRdb table keeps only in-frame clones and is missing some. The V and J calls and clone size were taken over from that table, and D and trimming were inferred from the DNA. The sample lists fewer than 600,000 clones, roughly 90% seen once, with around 1.9% in the top ten. V was trimmed by 3 bases and J by 3 bases, leaving 15 bases between them. Germline CDR1 reads DFQATT; CDR2 reads SNEGSKA (reference sequence). The CDR3 has 14 residues.

This TCR came from a woman aged 40 to 50 who had recovered from COVID-19. Sequenced sample: PBMCs or T cells enriched from blood (not recorded which). This sequence joins TRBV20-1 and TRBJ2-7, with a weak D call TRBD1 (6 bases). The CDR3 DNA follows: TGCAGTGCTAGTGGGCCAGGGGCGATCTACGAGCAGTACTTC. Translation: CSASGPGAIYEQYF.